Presented here are 24 T cell receptor beta chains from one specimen sequenced in a study of a mutant IDH1 vaccine in newly diagnosed glioma. Generated by immunoSEQ multiplex PCR, the TCRdb table keeps only in-frame clones and is missing some. The profile covers more than 35,000 clones, with 81% appearing a single time and roughly 5% taken by the ten largest. Which antigens these TCRs recognize remains unknown. Time point defined: week 35, safety follow-up. The vaccine gave 300 ug of a 20-mer mutant IDH1 peptide subcutaneously per dose. The sample consisted of PBMCs, taken from a glioma patient whose treatment included an IDH1 peptide vaccine. The receptors were sampled from a woman in her thirties or forties with glioma. Some clones in this sample may be carry-over from other donors' samples.

This chain connects TRBV19 to TRBJ2-7; TRBD1 matches at 9 bases. V shed 3 bases and J 2 bases; nucleotides not matched to a gene: 5. The CDR3 has 15 residues. Per germline, CDR1 LNHDA and CDR2 SQIVND (reference sequence). This chain's CDR3 is CASSISDRGAYEQYF. For the CDR3, the DNA is TGTGCCAGTAGTATTTCGGACAGGGGTGCCTACGAGCAGTACTTC.

This sequence joins TRBV20-1 and TRBJ2-3; D remains unclear. Germline V CDR1 and CDR2: DFQATT, SNEGSKA (reference sequence). Trimming pared 5 bases from V and 4 bases from J, leaving 4 bases between. This CDR3 has 10 amino acids. CDR3 residues: CSAPSDTQYF. The CDR3 DNA reads as TGCAGTGCTCCTTCAGATACGCAGTATTTT.

This clone has only one observation. V usage is TRBV7-2 and J usage is TRBJ2-2; TRBD2 agrees at 8 bases. V lost 2 bases, J lost 5 bases, and 7 bases stayed unmatched. The CDR3 is 16 residues long. CDR1 is SGHTA and CDR2 is FQGNSA in the germline V gene. The CDR3 DNA sequence: TGTGCCAGCAGCTTATTCGGGAGGGCCTTGACCGGGGAGCTGTTTTTT. Its translation: CASSLFGRALTGELFF.

The CDR3 DNA sequence: TGTGCCAGCAGTCCTCCGGGGGTCCAAGAGACCCAGTACTTC. Its translation: CASSPPGVQETQYF. The rearrangement links TRBV25-1 to TRBJ2-5; TRBD2 is a possible D gene (6 bases). The CDR3 covers 14 residues. Germline V gene sequence: CDR1 MGHDK, CDR2 SYGVNS. The ends were cut back, 5 bases at V and 1 base at J, with 11 bases in the middle.

The rearrangement joins TRBV18 to TRBJ2-7; maybe TRBD2 (6 bases). CDR1 and CDR2 (germline): KGHSH, LQKENI. This CDR3 region has 15 residues. Between the trimmed V and J ends, which lost 3 bases and 0 bases, there was a span of 12 bases. The CDR3 sequence is CASSPRDSFSYEQYF. The CDR3 DNA reads as TGTGCCAGCTCACCCCGGGACTCCTTCTCCTACGAGCAGTACTTC.

This clone was seen a few times. The chain couples TRBV12-5 to TRBJ2-3; TRBD1 or TRBD2 may be the D gene (7 bases each). V was shortened by 1 base and J by 1 base, with 12 bases between the two germline ends. Germline CDR1 is LGHNT and CDR2 is FRNRAP. CDR3 size: 16 residues. DNA for the CDR3: TGTGCTAGTGGTTTGGCCGGGGGGACAGGCACAGATACGCAGTATTTT. This translates into CASGLAGGTGTDTQYF.

V and J are TRBV25-1 and TRBJ2-7; 9 positions agree with TRBD2. Unmatched junction bases numbered 15, after V lost 2 bases and J lost 7 bases. Germline CDR1 is MGHDK and CDR2 is SYGVNS. CDR3 length: 17 amino acids. CDR3 sequence: CASSEGPSGTSWGEQYF. The DNA of the CDR3 is TGTGCCAGCAGTGAAGGGCCTAGCGGGACCTCGTGGGGAGAGCAGTACTTC.

Only a few counts were recorded for this clone. V usage is TRBV5-1 and J usage is TRBJ2-3, with D unclear. The CDR3 runs to 13 residues. Trimming removed 5 bases at V and 2 bases at J, with 9 bases between. Germline CDR1 and CDR2: SGHRS and YFSETQ. As DNA, the CDR3 is TGCGCCAGCAGTGAAGGGTCCACAGATACGCAGTATTTT. Protein: CASSEGSTDTQYF.

V and J are TRBV7-2 and TRBJ1-4, with a weak D call TRBD1 (6 bases). V was trimmed by 9 bases and J by 7 bases, leaving 18 bases between them. The CDR3 sequence is 14 residues long. From germline, CDR1 is SGHTA and CDR2 FQGNSA. The DNA of the CDR3 is TGTGCCAGTGGTAGGGACATATCCTTTGAAAAACTGTTTTTT. This translates into CASGRDISFEKLFF.

V gene TRBV4-3 combines with J gene TRBJ1-4, with D uncertain. CDR1 is LGHNA and CDR2 is YSLEER in the germline V gene. The CDR3 is 13 residues long. The V end was cut by 0 bases, the J end by 14 bases, with 13 bases between. CDR3 in amino acids: CASSQDPTERLFF. In DNA form, the CDR3 reads TGCGCCAGCAGCCAAGATCCGACTGAACGGCTGTTTTTT.

In this sample, this clone turned up once. V and J are TRBV29-1 and TRBJ1-1; a weak D match, TRBD1 (5 bases). V lost 4 bases, J lost 2 bases, and 11 bases lay in between. CDR1 SQVTM and CDR2 ANQGSEA come from the germline V gene. The CDR3 extends over 13 amino acids. The CDR3 spells CSVGGGDNTEAFF. In DNA form, the CDR3 reads TGCAGCGTTGGGGGGGGAGACAACACTGAAGCTTTCTTT.

V and J are TRBV6-1 and TRBJ2-7, with D maybe TRBD2 (6 bases). Germline-derived CDR1 and CDR2 are MNHNS and SASEGT. The V and J ends lost 3 bases and 2 bases respectively, with 17 bases between them. The CDR3 extends over 16 amino acids. CDR3 sequence: CASSDLKGGTTYEQYF. As DNA, the CDR3 is TGTGCCAGCAGTGATCTCAAGGGCGGGACGACCTACGAGCAGTACTTC.

The gene calls are TRBV29-1 and TRBJ1-1; D is ambiguous. Per germline, CDR1 SQVTM and CDR2 ANQGSEA. V was clipped by 5 bases and J by 2 bases, with 6 bases between them. This CDR3 contains 11 residues. The CDR3 bases are TGCAGCGTTACTCAAAACACTGAAGCTTTCTTT. Its protein product is CSVTQNTEAFF.

The gene calls are TRBV7-2 and TRBJ1-4, with 9 bases identical to TRBD1. The CDR3 covers 15 residues. V lost 2 bases and J lost 6; bases outside the gene matches: 4. CDR1 and CDR2 (germline): SGHTA, FQGNSA. This chain's CDR3 is CASSLTGQGDEKLFF. The CDR3 bases are TGTGCCAGCAGCTTAACGGGACAGGGTGATGAAAAACTGTTTTTT.

This rearrangement joins TRBV11-2 to TRBJ2-7, with D hard to call. The CDR3 runs to 14 residues. Trimming cost V 11 bases and J 0 bases, with 17 bases left between them. Germline CDR1 and CDR2: SGHAT and FQNNGV. CDR3 protein: CASTGTILSYEQYF. The CDR3 region has the DNA TGTGCCTCGACGGGCACTATTCTCTCCTACGAGCAGTACTTC. Supplemented by reference TRBV11-2 and TRBJ2-7, the full variable domain reads EAGVAQSPRYKIIEKRQSVAFWCNPISGHATLYWYQQILGQGPKLLIQFQNNGVVDDSQLPKDRFSAERLKGVDSTLKIQPAKLEDSAVYLCASTGTILSYEQYFGPGTRLTVT.

The V call is TRBV2, the J call TRBJ2-7; D is possibly TRBD1 (6 bases). This CDR3 is 14 amino acids long. Trimming removed 10 bases at V and 2 bases at J, with 18 bases between. Germline lookup yields CDR1 SNHLY and CDR2 FYNNEI. The chain's CDR3 is CAIPKGTPTYEQYF. The CDR3, as DNA: TGTGCCATCCCGAAGGGGACACCAACCTACGAGCAGTACTTC.

The J gene is TRBJ1-1, the V gene TRBV5-1, with TRBD1 matching 8 bases. Germline assignment: CDR1 SGHRS and CDR2 YFSETQ. The CDR3 is 15 amino acids. J was trimmed by 4 bases and V by 3 bases; bases with no gene match: 8. The CDR3 DNA sequence: TGCGCCAGCAGCTGGACAGGGAGCGGTGGCACTGAAGCTTTCTTT. It translates to CASSWTGSGGTEAFF.

The CDR3 here is CASSLAQGGKNEQFF. In DNA form, the CDR3 reads TGCGCCAGCAGCTTGGCCCAGGGAGGGAAAAATGAGCAGTTCTTC. The chain combines TRBV5-1 with TRBJ2-1; 7 nucleotides line up with TRBD2. This CDR3 region has 15 residues. Unmatched junction bases numbered 7, after V lost 0 bases and J lost 7 bases. Germline V gene sequence: CDR1 SGHRS, CDR2 YFSETQ.

The chain uses TRBV9 and TRBJ1-1; TRBD1 matches at 7 bases. Germline V CDR1 and CDR2: SGDLS, YYNGEE. Germline trimming cut 0 bases from V and 0 bases from J; bases unmatched to any gene: 2. The CDR3 consists of 15 residues. CDR3 sequence reads: CASSVGGQMNTEAFF. As DNA, the CDR3 is TGTGCCAGCAGCGTAGGGGGACAGATGAACACTGAAGCTTTCTTT.

This chain joins TRBV6-6 and TRBJ1-1; D gene uncertain. In germline, CDR1 is MNHNY, CDR2 SVGAGI (reference sequence). Trimming stripped 2 bases from V and 0 bases from J, with 7 bases between. This CDR3 contains 14 residues. The chain's CDR3 is CASSYQELNTEAFF. The DNA for the CDR3 is TGTGCCAGCAGTTACCAGGAACTGAACACTGAAGCTTTCTTT.

The chain links TRBV5-1 to TRBJ2-7, with D perhaps matching TRBD1 (5 bases). The V gene's germline CDR1 is SGHRS and CDR2 YFSETQ. The CDR3 loop spans 14 amino acids. V lost 0 bases, J lost 2 bases, and 9 bases lay in between. The DNA for the CDR3 is TGCGCCAGCAGCTTGGTACAGGCTCCCTACGAGCAGTACTTC. The encoded protein is CASSLVQAPYEQYF.

V gene TRBV28 combines with J gene TRBJ1-3; no definite D call. The V end lost 6 bases, the J end lost 0 bases, and 9 bases lay between the germline ends. The germline V gene has CDR1 MDHEN and CDR2 SYDVKM. This CDR3 region has 14 residues. The chain's CDR3 is CASSAVLSGNTIYF. The CDR3 coding sequence is TGTGCCAGCAGCGCAGTTCTCTCTGGAAACACCATATATTTT.

The chain couples TRBV7-2 to TRBJ1-1; perhaps TRBD1 as D (6 bases). The CDR3 loop spans 14 amino acids. V was shortened by 1 base and J by 4 bases, with 10 bases between the two germline ends. The germline gives CDR1 SGHTA, CDR2 FQGNSA. CDR3 bases: TGTGCCAGCAGCTTAGATCAGGGGCGCACTGAAGCTTTCTTT. It yields the protein CASSLDQGRTEAFF.

V is TRBV7-2 and J is TRBJ2-2; 8 nucleotides line up with TRBD2. V gave up 7 bases and J gave up 2 bases; unmatched junction bases: 6. The germline V gene has CDR1 SGHTA and CDR2 FQGNSA. The CDR3 is 15 amino acids. The CDR3: CASTAGGRNTGELFF. CDR3 nucleotides: TGTGCCAGCACCGCGGGAGGCAGAAACACCGGGGAGCTGTTTTTT.